This T cell receptor beta chain was observed in a study of PD-L1 blockade in urothelial cancer. Time point of the sample: peripheral blood 6 weeks after treatment start. V was pared by 6 bases and J by 6 bases, with 12 bases between. Germline lookup yields CDR1 MNHNS and CDR2 SASEGT. The CDR3 totals 12 residues. The protocol was immunoSEQ multiplex PCR, while the TCRdb copy is restricted to in-frame clones and leaves out a portion. The repertoire includes approximately 47,000 clones, approximately 81% of them detected once, and roughly 8.8% sits in the top ten. The chain uses TRBV6-1 and TRBJ2-7, with D possibly matching TRBD1 (6 bases). The source material was PBMCs, sampled around atezolizumab (anti-PD-L1) treatment. The receptor was derived from a man in his 70s with urothelial cancer. The CDR3 nucleotides are TGTGCCAGCAGCGTAACAGGGTTCGAGCAGTACTTC. Encoded protein: CASSVTGFEQYF.